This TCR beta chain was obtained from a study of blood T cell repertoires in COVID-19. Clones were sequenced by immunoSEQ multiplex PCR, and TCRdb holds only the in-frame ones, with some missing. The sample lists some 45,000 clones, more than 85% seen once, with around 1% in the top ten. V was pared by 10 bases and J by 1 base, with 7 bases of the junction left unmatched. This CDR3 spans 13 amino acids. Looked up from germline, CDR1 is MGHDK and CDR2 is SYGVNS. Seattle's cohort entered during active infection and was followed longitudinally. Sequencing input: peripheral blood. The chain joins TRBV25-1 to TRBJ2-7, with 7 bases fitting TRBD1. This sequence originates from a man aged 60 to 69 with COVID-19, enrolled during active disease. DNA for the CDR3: TGTGCCACTCGCCCAGGGGGATCCTACGAGCAGTACTTC. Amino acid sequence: CATRPGGSYEQYF.